Below are 21 T cell receptor beta chains sequenced from a single sample in a study of T cells in Graves' hyperthyroidism and ophthalmopathy. Amplification targeted TCR beta CDR3 regions from RNA transcripts. A first-round RT-PCR of the TCR CDR3 used the HTBI primer set. TCRdb re-derived calls from the multiplex PCR reads in MiXCR, one entry per CDR3 protein. The sample lists 300,000 to 350,000 distinct CDR3 sequences, around a sixth occurring once. Specimen: blood. These receptors came from a woman aged 50 to 65 with Graves' hyperthyroidism.

This clonotype was seen a handful of times. The V and J genes are TRBV7-9 and TRBJ2-3; no reliable D call. This CDR3 has 13 residues. Germline values: CDR1 SEHNR, CDR2 FQNEAQ (reference sequence). The ends were cut back, 5 bases at V and 2 bases at J, with 8 bases in the middle. The DNA for the CDR3 is TGTGCCAGCAGCCAAACGGCCACAGATACGCAGTATTTT. Residues: CASSQTATDTQYF.

This clonotype was recorded many times. The chain combines TRBV27 with TRBJ2-5; D may be TRBD1 (6 bases). V lost 4 bases, J lost 0 bases, and 12 bases lay in between. Germline assignment: CDR1 MNHEY and CDR2 SMNVEV (reference sequence). The CDR3 has 15 amino acids. As DNA, the CDR3 is TGTGCCAGCAGTTCCCGGACAGACTACCAAGAGACCCAGTACTTC. Its translation is CASSSRTDYQETQYF.

This clonotype was recorded at least ten times. This rearrangement joins TRBV3-1 to TRBJ1-1; no definite D call. The CDR3 is 13 amino acids. V was pared by 2 bases and J by 1 base, with 5 bases between. CDR1 and CDR2 (germline): LGHDT, YNNKEL (reference sequence). CDR3 protein: CASSQLENTEAFF. CDR3 in DNA: TGTGCCAGCAGCCAACTTGAGAACACTGAAGCTTTCTTT.

The chain carries TRBV28 and TRBJ1-1; D is uncertain. The ends were cut back, 5 bases at V and 5 bases at J, with 12 bases in the middle. This CDR3 has 13 residues. Germline loops: CDR1 MDHEN, CDR2 SYDVKM. CDR3 coding DNA: TGTGCCAGCAGTCCTCCCCTTGGAACTGAAGCTTTCTTT. It codes for CASSPPLGTEAFF.

The V and J genes are TRBV7-8 and TRBJ1-2, with a weak D call TRBD1 (5 bases). The V end was cut by 7 bases, the J end by 5 bases, with 17 bases between. The CDR3 is 14 amino acids. Per germline, CDR1 SGHVS and CDR2 FQNEAQ. The CDR3 here is CASTPGTGSYGYTF. CDR3 nucleotides: TGTGCCAGCACACCTGGGACCGGCTCATATGGCTACACCTTC.

This clonotype appeared many times. V usage is TRBV2 and J usage is TRBJ2-1; D perhaps matches TRBD1 (7 bases). Per the germline V gene, CDR1 is SNHLY and CDR2 is FYNNEI. The V and J ends lost 3 bases and 12 bases respectively, with 21 bases between them. The CDR3 is made up of 15 amino acids. CDR3 sequence: CASSESRGQGGGQFF. CDR3 DNA: TGTGCCAGCAGTGAGAGTCGGGGCCAGGGGGGTGGGCAGTTCTTC.

The chain links TRBV27 to TRBJ1-2, with 7 bases that match TRBD1. The CDR3 extends over 13 amino acids. Germline assignment: CDR1 MNHEY and CDR2 SMNVEV (reference sequence). V trimming: 5 bases; J trimming: 7 bases; junction bases outside the gene matches: 7. The CDR3 nucleotides are TGTGCCAGCAGTCTACGGGACAGTTCTGGCTACACCTTC. This codes for CASSLRDSSGYTF.

This clonotype was picked up many times. The chain links TRBV12-3 or TRBV12-4 to TRBJ1-5; D is possibly TRBD1 (6 bases). There are 15 residues in the CDR3. V lost 3 bases and J lost 7, with 16 bases in between. The CDR3 loop reads CASSLFPDRGQPQHF. CDR3 DNA sequence: TGTGCCAGCAGTTTGTTCCCGGACAGAGGCCAGCCCCAGCATTTT.

This clonotype was seen more than once but under ten times. The V call is TRBV20-1, the J call TRBJ2-1, with 10 bases fitting TRBD1. CDR1 and CDR2 from the germline V gene are DFQATT and SNEGSKA (reference sequence). V lost 3 bases to trimming and J lost 8 bases; unmatched junction nucleotides: 13. The CDR3 length is 16 residues. The CDR3 nucleotides read TGCAGTGCTAGTGATCCCCGGGACAGGGGTGGAGATGAGCAGTTCTTC. Its protein is CSASDPRDRGGDEQFF.

This rearrangement joins TRBV7-3 to TRBJ2-3; 9 nucleotides agree with TRBD1. Germline lookup yields CDR1 SGHTA and CDR2 FQGTGA. J was trimmed by 9 bases and V by 4 bases; bases with no gene match: 5. This CDR3 region has 13 residues. The CDR3 loop reads CASSSTGGPTQYF. The CDR3, as DNA: TGTGCCAGCAGCTCAACAGGGGGCCCAACGCAGTATTTT.

The chain joins TRBV10-2 to TRBJ2-5; D ambiguous. The V end was cut by 0 bases, the J end by 4 bases, with 18 bases between. The CDR3 is 17 amino acids. CDR1 and CDR2 from the germline V gene are WSHSY and SAAADI. CDR3 in DNA: TGCGCCAGCAGTGAGTCGGCCCGTGGGCCTACCCCAGAGACCCAGTACTTC. Its protein product is CASSESARGPTPETQYF.

The chain combines TRBV20-1 with TRBJ1-2, with 9 bases aligning to TRBD1. The CDR3 totals 15 residues. Unmatched junction bases numbered 14, after V lost 6 bases and J lost 6 bases. CDR1 is DFQATT and CDR2 is SNEGSKA in the germline V gene (reference sequence). The CDR3 DNA follows: TGCAGTGCCTCCGGGACAGGGACCGGAGGTGATGGCTACACCTTC. Its translation is CSASGTGTGGDGYTF.

This sequence joins TRBV5-1 and TRBJ2-2; TRBD2 agrees at 8 bases. Trimming took 3 bases from V and 5 from J; bases not matched to a gene: 9. CDR1 SGHRS and CDR2 YFSETQ come from the germline V gene. The CDR3 extends over 16 amino acids. The CDR3 nucleotides read TGCGCCAGCAGCTCGGAGGTGGGACTAGGGACCGGGGAGCTGTTTTTT. Translation gives CASSSEVGLGTGELFF.

This clonotype was found a few times. The J gene is TRBJ2-1, the V gene TRBV2; D remains ambiguous. CDR3 length: 15 residues. Germline assignment: CDR1 SNHLY and CDR2 FYNNEI. V shed 3 bases and J shed 0 bases, with 9 bases lying between them. The CDR3 DNA reads TGTGCCAGCAGTGACGGGCCAGGCTCCTACAATGAGCAGTTCTTC. Its translation: CASSDGPGSYNEQFF.

There are a few counts of this clonotype. The chain employs TRBV5-4 and TRBJ1-2; D unresolved. This CDR3 contains 15 residues. The germline V gene encodes CDR1 SGHNT and CDR2 YYREEE (reference sequence). V lost 1 base and J lost 1, with 11 bases in between. CDR3: CASSLRAGDNYGYTF. The CDR3 bases are TGTGCCAGCAGCTTGAGGGCAGGAGATAACTATGGCTACACCTTC.

This chain joins TRBV12-3 or TRBV12-4 and TRBJ1-1, with D perhaps TRBD1 (5 bases). The CDR3 sequence is 14 residues long. Trimming cost V 5 bases and J 4 bases, with 14 bases left between them. CDR3 in DNA: TGTGCCAGCAGTCCCGGCTCGGGGCCCACTGAAGCTTTCTTT. The encoded protein is CASSPGSGPTEAFF.

In this sample, this clonotype turned up many times. J is TRBJ1-5 and V is TRBV4-1; possibly TRBD1 for D (5 bases). This CDR3 contains 14 residues. CDR1 MGHRA and CDR2 YSYEKL come from the germline V gene. V was pared by 0 bases and J by 8 bases, with 11 bases between. The CDR3 sequence: CASSQDRGREPQHF. CDR3 DNA: TGCGCCAGCAGCCAAGATAGGGGCAGGGAGCCCCAGCATTTT.

Details on this clonotype: At one of its ends the junction is not consistent with the germline gene, which may arise from a read error. V usage is TRBV19 and J usage is TRBJ2-1, with 9 positions matching TRBD2. The CDR3 is made up of 16 amino acids. Germline lookup yields CDR1 LNHDA and CDR2 SQIVND (reference sequence). The chain's CDR3 is CAISNLAGDSNNEQFF. In nucleotides, the CDR3 is TGTGCCATCTCGAACTTAGCGGGAGACTCCAACAATGAGCAGTTCTTC.

This rearrangement joins TRBV6-1 to TRBJ2-7; D is possibly TRBD2 (5 bases). Germline values: CDR1 MNHNS, CDR2 SASEGT. Deletions cut 1 base from V and 1 base from J, with 11 bases between. This CDR3 is built from 15 residues. This CDR3 is CASSEVALLSYEQYF. The CDR3 DNA follows: TGTGCCAGCAGTGAAGTAGCGCTTCTTTCCTACGAGCAGTACTTC.

This clonotype was detected many times. The chain joins TRBV7-8 to TRBJ1-1; maybe TRBD1 (5 bases). The CDR3 covers 16 residues. CDR1 SGHVS and CDR2 FQNEAQ come from the germline V gene. The V end was cut by 3 bases, the J end by 4 bases, with 18 bases between. CDR3 nucleotide sequence: TGTGCCAGCAGCTTGGAGGGACGGTGGACGGCCACTGAAGCTTTCTTT. Protein sequence: CASSLEGRWTATEAFF.

This clonotype was picked up many times. This sequence joins TRBV6-1 and TRBJ2-1; 8 bases line up with TRBD1. The V gene's germline CDR1 is MNHNS and CDR2 SASEGT. The CDR3 spans 16 residues. Trimming removed 4 bases from V and 3 bases from J; junction bases left unmatched: 8. DNA for the CDR3: TGTGCCAGCAGTGGGAATCCGGGACAGGTCTACAATGAGCAGTTCTTC. It is translated as CASSGNPGQVYNEQFF.